Each of the 24 T cell receptor beta chains below was sequenced from the same sample in a study of blood T cell repertoires in COVID-19. The assay was immunoSEQ multiplex PCR, and TCRdb's table has in-frame clones only and misses some. The sample has some 210,000 clones, more than 80% seen once; the top ten hold around 9%. The sample taken for sequencing was PBMCs or T cells enriched from blood (not recorded which). The receptor set was obtained from a man between 35 and 55 years old who had recovered from COVID-19.

The V call is TRBV5-1, the J call TRBJ2-1; 7 nucleotides match TRBD1. The CDR3 length is 15 residues. After removal of 4 bases from V and 6 bases from J, the junction contained 10 bases not matched to a gene. Germline V CDR1 and CDR2: SGHRS, YFSETQ. The CDR3 here is CASSSTTGRLNEQFF. CDR3 DNA: TGCGCCAGCAGCAGCACGACAGGGAGACTCAATGAGCAGTTCTTC.

This chain uses TRBV28 with TRBJ2-3; 8 nucleotides align to TRBD2. The CDR3 extends over 16 amino acids. The germline gives CDR1 MDHEN, CDR2 SYDVKM. V shed 7 bases, J shed 1 base, and the junction held 10 bases outside the gene matches. The CDR3 nucleotides are TGTGCCAGCACCTCACCTAGCGGGTCACGCACAGATACGCAGTATTTT. It yields the protein CASTSPSGSRTDTQYF. The complete variable domain, with remaining parts taken from reference TRBV28 and TRBJ2-3, reads DVKVTQSSRYLVKRTGEKVFLECVQDMDHENMFWYRQDPGLGLRLIYFSYDVKMKEKGDIPEGYSVSREKKERFSLILESASTNQTSMYLCASTSPSGSRTDTQYFGPGTRLTVL.

The rearrangement joins TRBV4-1 to TRBJ2-3, with TRBD1 identical over 7 bases. CDR3 size: 15 residues. V gave up 2 bases and J gave up 7 bases; unmatched junction bases: 9. Germline CDR1 is MGHRA and CDR2 is YSYEKL. CDR3: CASSQLGQSVNTQYF. The CDR3 DNA follows: TGCGCCAGCAGCCAACTGGGACAGTCGGTGAATACGCAGTATTTT.

The chain carries TRBV24-1 and TRBJ2-5; weak D call: TRBD1 (6 bases). CDR3 length: 13 residues. The germline V gene encodes CDR1 KGHDR and CDR2 SFDVKD. V gave up 4 bases and J gave up 5 bases, with 10 bases separating them. The CDR3: CATSEGGGETQYF. CDR3 DNA: TGTGCCACCAGTGAAGGGGGTGGGGAGACCCAGTACTTC.

Concerning this clone: Given a much more abundant clone one base away, this may be a read error. This chain links TRBV7-9 with TRBJ2-7; 9 positions match TRBD1. In germline, CDR1 is SEHNR, CDR2 FQNEAQ (reference sequence). With V trimmed by 4 bases and J by 5 bases, 0 bases remained unmatched. There are 12 residues in the CDR3. Written as DNA, the CDR3 is TGTGCCAGCAGCTGGACAGGGGACGAGCAGTACTTC. Translating gives CASSWTGDEQYF.

The chain is built from TRBV6-1 and TRBJ1-1; 8 nucleotides agree with TRBD1. CDR1 is MNHNS, CDR2 SASEGT, per germline. V shed 0 bases and J 5 bases; nucleotides not matched to a gene: 5. The CDR3 runs 15 residues. CDR3 loop: CASSEALDRGTEAFF. The DNA of the CDR3 is TGTGCCAGCAGTGAAGCCCTAGACAGGGGAACTGAAGCTTTCTTT.

The chain links TRBV6-2 or TRBV6-3 to TRBJ1-1; D is undetermined. The CDR3 has 13 residues. V was cut by 5 bases and J by 3 bases, with 10 bases left in between. Germline CDR1 and CDR2: MNHEY and SVGEGT. CDR3 in DNA: TGTGCCAGCAGTCAAGGAGACTACACTGAAGCTTTCTTT. It specifies CASSQGDYTEAFF.

The chain has TRBV9 and TRBJ1-4, with a weak D call TRBD1 (5 bases). Between the trimmed V and J ends, which lost 0 bases and 4 bases, there was a span of 13 bases. Germline lookup yields CDR1 SGDLS and CDR2 YYNGEE. The CDR3 loop spans 16 amino acids. The CDR3 sequence: CASSVAAGLINEKLFF. CDR3 nucleotide sequence: TGTGCCAGCAGCGTAGCTGCAGGGTTAATTAATGAAAAACTGTTTTTT.

This chain links TRBV28 with TRBJ1-2, with a possible D match to TRBD1 (6 bases). The CDR3 runs to 14 residues. Germline-derived CDR1 and CDR2 are MDHEN and SYDVKM. With 6 bases removed from V and 4 bases from J, the gap between germline ends came to 15 bases. DNA for the CDR3: TGTGCCAGCAGAACACAGGGCACAAGCTATGGCTACACCTTC. Amino acids: CASRTQGTSYGYTF.

The gene calls are TRBV6-5 and TRBJ1-1; the D is unclear. The CDR3 has 15 residues. The V gene's germline CDR1 is MNHEY and CDR2 SVGAGI. Trimming pared 2 bases from V and 10 bases from J, leaving 20 bases between. CDR3 amino acids: CASSYEGRVSASAFF. Here the CDR3 DNA reads TGTGCCAGCAGTTACGAGGGAAGAGTTTCAGCTTCAGCTTTCTTT.

This sequence joins TRBV7-6 and TRBJ2-3; 7 bases match TRBD2. The CDR3 consists of 16 residues. Germline CDR1 is SGHVS and CDR2 is FNYEAQ. V shed 5 bases and J 7 bases; nucleotides not matched to a gene: 15. The CDR3 DNA reads TGTGCCAGCAGCCCGCGAGCGGGACGGGGCGCGAATACGCAGTATTTT. Translated: CASSPRAGRGANTQYF.

The chain employs TRBV19 and TRBJ1-4; 10 bases match TRBD1. This CDR3 is built from 16 residues. With 6 bases clipped from V and 1 base from J, the junction kept 5 bases outside the gene matches. Per the germline V gene, CDR1 is LNHDA and CDR2 is SQIVND (reference sequence). The CDR3 DNA reads as TGTGCCAGTAGGACAGGGGGCGTAGGAACTAATGAAAAACTGTTTTTT. This translates into CASRTGGVGTNEKLFF.

A few counts support this clone. The rearrangement joins TRBV9 to TRBJ2-1, with 7 bases that match TRBD1. The CDR3 spans 16 residues. Germline values: CDR1 SGDLS, CDR2 YYNGEE. With V trimmed by 3 bases and J by 6 bases, 12 bases remained unmatched. CDR3 region: CASSADRRPMGNEQFF. The CDR3 DNA sequence: TGTGCCAGCAGCGCGGACAGGCGGCCTATGGGCAATGAGCAGTTCTTC.

The chain couples TRBV9 to TRBJ2-1; TRBD2 agrees at 8 bases. Germline V gene data show CDR1 as SGDLS and CDR2 as YYNGEE. CDR3 length equals 14 residues. V trimming: 4 bases; J trimming: 6 bases; junction bases outside the gene matches: 6. The CDR3 loop is CASSPSGSSNEQFF. DNA of the CDR3: TGTGCCAGCAGCCCGAGCGGGAGTAGCAATGAGCAGTTCTTC.

This clone has just a few counts. The V call is TRBV5-4, the J call TRBJ1-2; maybe TRBD1 (5 bases). Germline V gene data show CDR1 as SGHNT and CDR2 as YYREEE (reference sequence). Trimming stripped 4 bases from V and 0 bases from J, with 16 bases between. CDR3 length: 16 amino acids. The DNA of the CDR3 is TGTGCCAGCAGCGGGACCTGGAGGGGATCTAACTATGGCTACACCTTC. Amino acids: CASSGTWRGSNYGYTF.

This clone was detected once. This chain uses TRBV14 with TRBJ2-2; TRBD2 is a possible D gene (7 bases). Trimming stripped 4 bases from V and 2 bases from J, with 17 bases between. Germline lookup yields CDR1 SGHDN and CDR2 FVKESK. This CDR3 has 17 amino acids. CDR3 nucleotides: TGTGCCAGCAGCCGCCCCGGGGGGCGGGTCAACACCGGGGAGCTGTTTTTT. It translates to CASSRPGGRVNTGELFF.

This clone was observed a handful of times. The chain uses TRBV5-1 and TRBJ2-7; TRBD2 matches 9 bases. CDR3 length: 17 residues. Germline V gene sequence: CDR1 SGHRS, CDR2 YFSETQ. Trimming removed 2 bases from V and 2 bases from J; junction bases left unmatched: 11. Written as DNA, the CDR3 is TGCGCCAGCAGCTTAAGAAGCGGGAGGAGTAAGGCCTACGAGCAGTACTTC. Residues: CASSLRSGRSKAYEQYF.

CDR3 in DNA: TGTGCCAGCAGCGTTACAGGGGGCGCTACTGGAAACACCATATATTTT. This encodes CASSVTGGATGNTIYF. V gene TRBV2 combines with J gene TRBJ1-3; 9 positions agree with TRBD1. The CDR3 covers 16 residues. V dropped 6 bases and J dropped 2; count of bases not matched to a gene: 8. Looked up from germline, CDR1 is SNHLY and CDR2 is FYNNEI.

The chain joins TRBV30 to TRBJ2-2; the match to TRBD1 covers 7 bases. V was pared by 2 bases and J by 5 bases, with 5 bases of the junction left unmatched. The germline gives CDR1 GTSNPN, CDR2 SVGIG (reference sequence). This CDR3 is built from 14 residues. The CDR3 loop reads CAWSPGQLTGELFF. In nucleotides, the CDR3 is TGTGCCTGGAGTCCGGGACAGTTAACCGGGGAGCTGTTTTTT.

The genes are TRBV11-3 and TRBJ2-7; no reliable D call. The CDR3 sequence is 13 residues long. Germline CDR1 and CDR2: SGHNT and YENEEA. V lost 5 bases and J 4 bases, leaving 12 bases between the germline ends. The chain's CDR3 is CASSPPGAYEQYF. CDR3 sequence (DNA): TGTGCCAGCAGCCCCCCCGGAGCTTACGAGCAGTACTTC.

V gene TRBV12-5 combines with J gene TRBJ1-6; D not resolved. Germline-derived CDR1 and CDR2 are LGHNT and FRNRAP. The CDR3 covers 14 residues. V was pared by 2 bases and J by 6 bases, with 8 bases between. CDR3 sequence reads: CASGLPPLNSPLHF. DNA for the CDR3: TGTGCTAGTGGTTTGCCCCCCCTTAATTCACCCCTCCACTTT.

This clone appeared a single time. In DNA, the CDR3 is TGCGCCAGCGAAATTGGCAGGGGTGGTTCACCCCTCCACTTT. It translates to CASEIGRGGSPLHF. This chain uses TRBV23-1 with TRBJ1-6; a possible D gene is TRBD1 (6 bases). TRBV23-1 counts as an open reading frame of uncertain function. V shed 8 bases and J shed 9 bases, with 17 bases lying between them. The CDR3 is made up of 14 amino acids.

The chain links TRBV9 to TRBJ2-1; no definite D call. Germline CDR1 SGDLS, CDR2 YYNGEE. V shed 2 bases and J shed 3 bases, with 9 bases lying between them. The CDR3 consists of 14 residues. The CDR3 coding sequence is TGTGCCAGCAGCGTTCGTAGCCTCTACAATGAGCAGTTCTTC. This translates into CASSVRSLYNEQFF.

The genes are TRBV6-2 or TRBV6-3 and TRBJ1-3; D may be TRBD1 (6 bases). Deletions cut 5 bases from V and 7 bases from J, with 33 bases between. From germline, CDR1 is MNHEY and CDR2 SVGEGT. There are 20 residues in the CDR3. In DNA form, the CDR3 reads TGTGCCAGCAGTCCGAGCCTTTCGACAGGCCCGCTCATTCGAGGGAACACCATATATTTT. Protein: CASSPSLSTGPLIRGNTIYF.